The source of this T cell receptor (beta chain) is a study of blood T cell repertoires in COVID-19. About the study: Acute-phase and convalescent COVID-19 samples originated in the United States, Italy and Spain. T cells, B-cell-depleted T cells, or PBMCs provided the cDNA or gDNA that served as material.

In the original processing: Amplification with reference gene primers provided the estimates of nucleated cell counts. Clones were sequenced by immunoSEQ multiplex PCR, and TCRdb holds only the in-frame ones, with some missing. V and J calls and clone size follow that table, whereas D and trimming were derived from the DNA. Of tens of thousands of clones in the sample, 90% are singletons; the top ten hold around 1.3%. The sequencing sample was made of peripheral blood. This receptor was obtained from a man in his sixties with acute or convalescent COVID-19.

The CDR3 loop reads CATSRETGANTEAFF. CDR3 coding DNA: TGTGCCACCAGCAGAGAAACAGGGGCCAACACTGAAGCTTTCTTT. The rearrangement joins TRBV15 to TRBJ1-1; 7 nucleotides match TRBD1. With 0 bases clipped from V and 2 bases from J, the junction kept 3 bases outside the gene matches. Germline CDR1 is LNHNV and CDR2 is YYDKDF (reference sequence). The CDR3 totals 15 residues.